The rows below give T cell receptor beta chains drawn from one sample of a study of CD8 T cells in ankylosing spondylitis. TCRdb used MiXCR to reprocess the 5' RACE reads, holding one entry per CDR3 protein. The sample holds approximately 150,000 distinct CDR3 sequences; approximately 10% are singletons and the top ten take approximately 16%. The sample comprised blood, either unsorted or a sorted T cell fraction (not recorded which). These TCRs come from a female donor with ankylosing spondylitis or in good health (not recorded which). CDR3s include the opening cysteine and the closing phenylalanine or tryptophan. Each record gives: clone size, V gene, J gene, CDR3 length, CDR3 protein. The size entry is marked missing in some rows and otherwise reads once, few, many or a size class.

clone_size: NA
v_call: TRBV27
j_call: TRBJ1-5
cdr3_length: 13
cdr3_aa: CASSWGRNQPQHF

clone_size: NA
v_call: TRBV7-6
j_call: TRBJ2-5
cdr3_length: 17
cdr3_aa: CASSLTPLAGQGETQYF

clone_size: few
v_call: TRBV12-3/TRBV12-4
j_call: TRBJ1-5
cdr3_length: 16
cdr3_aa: CASSFSSRFSNQPQHF

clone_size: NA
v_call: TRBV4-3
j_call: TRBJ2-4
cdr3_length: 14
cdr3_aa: CASSPWTQGNIQYF

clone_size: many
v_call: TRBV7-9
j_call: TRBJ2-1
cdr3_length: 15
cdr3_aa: CASSNRDKVYNEQFF

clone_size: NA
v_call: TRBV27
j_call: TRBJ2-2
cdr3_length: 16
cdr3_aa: CASSLSWDSPPGELFF

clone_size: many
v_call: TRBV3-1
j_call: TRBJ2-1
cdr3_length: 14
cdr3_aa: CASSQVLMTREQFF

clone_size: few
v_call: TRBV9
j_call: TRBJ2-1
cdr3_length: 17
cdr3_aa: CASSVDGGQGVWNEQFF

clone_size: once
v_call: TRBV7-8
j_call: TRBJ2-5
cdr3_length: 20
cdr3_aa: CASSRPPPTSAAGLQETQYF

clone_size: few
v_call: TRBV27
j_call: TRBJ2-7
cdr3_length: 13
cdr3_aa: CASSFVTGYEQYF